These 25 T cell receptor beta chains were all obtained from the same sample, sequenced in a study of identical twins. Via MiXCR, TCRdb re-called the 5' RACE reads, giving one row per CDR3 protein. The table includes a few hundred thousand distinct CDR3 sequences, 9.6% detected once. The sample was also reused in another study, on yellow fever vaccine responses in identical twins.

The sample consisted of PBMCs. The receptors stem from a woman in her late teens or twenties in good health.

This clonotype has ten or more counts. The chain recombines TRBV24-1 with TRBJ2-1, with unresolved D. Germline V gene sequence: CDR1 KGHDR, CDR2 SFDVKD. The CDR3 loop spans 15 amino acids. V lost 3 bases and J lost 8, with 16 bases in between. The CDR3: CATSDTTRAVDEQFF. As DNA, the CDR3 is TGTGCCACCAGTGATACAACCCGGGCCGTCGATGAGCAGTTCTTC.

This clonotype was detected ten times or more. CDR3: CASSLGQGKEYNSPLHF. The CDR3 DNA sequence: TGCGCCAGCAGCTTGGGTCAGGGGAAGGAATATAATTCACCCCTCCACTTT. The chain recombines TRBV5-1 with TRBJ1-6, with a weak D call TRBD1 (6 bases). The germline gives CDR1 SGHRS, CDR2 YFSETQ. With 0 bases removed from V and 4 bases from J, the gap between germline ends came to 14 bases. CDR3 length: 17 residues.

The chain carries TRBV4-3 and TRBJ2-5; 7 bases align to TRBD2. Germline values: CDR1 LGHNA, CDR2 YSLEER. The trim removed 0 bases at V and 5 bases at J, leaving 6 bases unmatched. The CDR3 contains 15 residues. The CDR3 sequence: CASSQDTLAVETQYF. CDR3 sequence (DNA): TGCGCCAGCAGCCAAGATACTCTAGCGGTTGAGACCCAGTACTTC.

The chain recombines TRBV5-1 with TRBJ2-7; D assignment may be TRBD1 or TRBD2 (5 bases each). The V gene's germline CDR1 is SGHRS and CDR2 YFSETQ. The CDR3 is 13 amino acids. Trimming cost V 5 bases and J 7 bases, with 16 bases left between them. The CDR3 DNA is TGCGCCAGCAGACAGGTTTCAACGGGGGAGCAGTACTTC. Translating it yields CASRQVSTGEQYF.

The V and J genes are TRBV10-1 and TRBJ2-2; D gene ambiguous. CDR1 and CDR2 from the germline V gene are WNHNN and SYGVQD (reference sequence). Trimming took 2 bases from V and 3 from J, leaving 19 bases between them. The CDR3 consists of 18 residues. DNA for the CDR3: TGCGCCAGCAGTGAGCTTCCACGCCGTCCTAGGGACACCGGGGAGCTGTTTTTT. This sequence encodes CASSELPRRPRDTGELFF.

This clonotype was counted a few times. This rearrangement joins TRBV7-3 to TRBJ2-6; D is ambiguous. Germline CDR1 and CDR2: SGHTA and FQGTGA. The CDR3 has 14 amino acids. V shed 7 bases and J shed 0 bases, with 7 bases lying between them. The CDR3 is CASKETSGANVLTF. CDR3 in DNA: TGTGCCAGCAAGGAGACCTCTGGGGCCAACGTCCTGACTTTC.

The CDR3 is CASSELRRGGPNEQFF. DNA of the CDR3: TGTGCCAGCAGTGAACTTCGGCGGGGGGGCCCCAATGAGCAGTTCTTC. J is TRBJ2-1 and V is TRBV2; 9 nucleotides agree with TRBD2. Germline loops: CDR1 SNHLY, CDR2 FYNNEI. The CDR3 extends over 16 amino acids. V trimming: 2 bases; J trimming: 6 bases; junction bases outside the gene matches: 8.

V and J are TRBV5-6 and TRBJ2-3; 7 nucleotides align to TRBD2. The CDR3 has 14 residues. From germline, CDR1 is SGHDT and CDR2 YYEEEE. J gave up 1 base and V 3 bases, and 2 bases lay outside the gene matches. CDR3 DNA sequence: TGTGCCAGCAGCTCGGGGGGTCGCACAGATACGCAGTATTTT. Translated, it gives CASSSGGRTDTQYF.

The chain combines TRBV29-1 with TRBJ2-5; 14 bases are a match to TRBD2. This CDR3 has 18 amino acids. Germline V gives CDR1 SQVTM, CDR2 ANQGSEA. Losses at the gene ends were 1 base for V and 3 bases for J; bases not matched to a gene: 10. CDR3: CSVEAVRLAGGPEETQYF. CDR3 in DNA: TGCAGCGTTGAAGCGGTGAGACTAGCGGGGGGGCCCGAAGAGACCCAGTACTTC.

This clonotype has ten or more counts. The chain has TRBV6-2 or TRBV6-3 and TRBJ1-5, with D possibly being TRBD1 (6 bases). This CDR3 has 18 residues. Germline V gives CDR1 MNHEY, CDR2 SVGEGT. V was clipped by 4 bases and J by 3 bases, with 22 bases between them. CDR3 coding DNA: TGTGCCAGCAGTTCCTTAGAGGGGGTAATGCGAACCAATCAGCCCCAGCATTTT. Translated: CASSSLEGVMRTNQPQHF.

The chain combines TRBV5-1 with TRBJ2-5; 9 nucleotides align to TRBD1. Per germline, CDR1 SGHRS and CDR2 YFSETQ. With V trimmed by 2 bases and J by 3 bases, 26 bases remained unmatched. The CDR3 covers 22 residues. The DNA of the CDR3 is TGCGCCAGCAGCTTACTAACGAGCGGCGGGACAGGGACCGGGACGCCCGAAGAGACCCAGTACTTC. Translation gives CASSLLTSGGTGTGTPEETQYF.

This clonotype has a count of ten or more. This chain joins TRBV5-1 and TRBJ2-1, with 9 bases aligning to TRBD1. This CDR3 has 15 amino acids. The trim removed 0 bases at V and 5 bases at J, leaving 3 bases unmatched. CDR1 SGHRS and CDR2 YFSETQ come from the germline V gene. In DNA form, the CDR3 reads TGCGCCAGCAGCTTGGGGGACAGGGCTGACAATGAGCAGTTCTTC. This gives the protein CASSLGDRADNEQFF.

The sample holds a few counts of this clonotype. The chain couples TRBV27 to TRBJ2-7; D unclear. The V and J ends lost 1 base and 1 base respectively, with 5 bases between them. CDR3 size: 13 residues. The germline V gene has CDR1 MNHEY and CDR2 SMNVEV (reference sequence). The CDR3 sequence: CASSLFYSYEQYF. The DNA for the CDR3 is TGTGCCAGCAGTTTATTCTATTCCTACGAGCAGTACTTC.

In its sample, this clonotype was seen a few times. The CDR3 coding sequence is TGTGCCAGCAGCCAAGATGTGAGCGGGGGGATGTACGAGCAGTACTTC. Translating gives CASSQDVSGGMYEQYF. The V and J genes are TRBV4-2 and TRBJ2-7; 9 bases are a match to TRBD2. Germline trimming cut 0 bases from V and 4 bases from J; bases unmatched to any gene: 7. The CDR3 covers 16 residues. The V gene's germline CDR1 is LGHNA and CDR2 YNFKEQ.

The chain recombines TRBV4-2 with TRBJ1-5; a possible D gene is TRBD1 (6 bases). This CDR3 comprises 15 residues. V lost 1 base and J lost 5, with 12 bases in between. Germline assignment: CDR1 LGHNA and CDR2 YNFKEQ. The CDR3 loop is CASSQAGGGHQPQHF. The CDR3 nucleotides are TGTGCCAGCAGCCAAGCGGGTGGGGGGCATCAGCCCCAGCATTTT.

This clonotype has ten or more counts. The genes are TRBV15 and TRBJ2-3; the match to TRBD2 covers 14 bases. Per the germline V gene, CDR1 is LNHNV and CDR2 is YYDKDF (reference sequence). V lost 3 bases and J lost 6; bases outside the gene matches: 14. The CDR3 covers 19 residues. CDR3 sequence (DNA): TGTGCCACCAGCAGGGATCTAAGGGGACTAGCGGGAGTTGGGGATACGCAGTATTTT. Protein: CATSRDLRGLAGVGDTQYF.

The rearrangement uses TRBV7-9 and TRBJ2-5; TRBD2 matches 9 bases. Trimming removed 3 bases from V and 3 bases from J; junction bases left unmatched: 11. From germline, CDR1 is SEHNR and CDR2 FQNEAQ (reference sequence). This CDR3 has 17 amino acids. The CDR3 DNA follows: TGTGCCAGCAGCTTGATGGGGTTGACTAGCGGAGAAGAGACCCAGTACTTC. Its translation is CASSLMGLTSGEETQYF.

This clonotype turned up a few times. This chain uses TRBV6-1 with TRBJ2-7; perhaps D is TRBD1 or TRBD2 (6 bases each). This CDR3 has 14 amino acids. Trimming removed 5 bases at V and 2 bases at J, with 13 bases between. The germline V gene has CDR1 MNHNS and CDR2 SASEGT. CDR3 in DNA: TGTGCCAGCAGTCGTTTTGGGGGGCCCTACGAGCAGTACTTC. Residues: CASSRFGGPYEQYF.

The chain recombines TRBV10-1 with TRBJ2-2; D may correspond to TRBD1 or TRBD2 (7 bases each). Germline V gene data show CDR1 as WNHNN and CDR2 as SYGVQD (reference sequence). V lost 5 bases to trimming and J lost 4 bases, with 14 bases between them. This CDR3 region has 15 residues. CDR3 protein: CASSSTGRVTGELFF. The CDR3 bases are TGCGCCAGCAGTTCGACAGGGAGGGTCACCGGGGAGCTGTTTTTT.

This clonotype was observed at least ten times. The V call is TRBV29-1, the J call TRBJ2-5; D gene unclear. CDR3 length: 12 amino acids. Trimming removed 4 bases at V and 2 bases at J, with 8 bases between. The germline CDR1 and CDR2 sequences are SQVTM and ANQGSEA. The chain's CDR3 is CSVVVSQETQYF. The CDR3 coding sequence is TGCAGCGTTGTAGTTAGTCAAGAGACCCAGTACTTC.

About this clonotype itself: A much larger clone lies one base from this, so it may be a read error. Here the CDR3 reads CGSSAGLAGTDTQYF. CDR3 nucleotides: TGTGGCAGCAGTGCGGGACTAGCGGGCACAGATACGCAGTATTTT. The chain is built from TRBV12-3 or TRBV12-4 and TRBJ2-3; 11 bases are shared with TRBD2. This CDR3 spans 15 amino acids.

The chain carries TRBV6-1 and TRBJ1-3; D call uncertain. The CDR3 has 13 amino acids. Germline CDR1 reads MNHNS; CDR2 reads SASEGT. With 8 bases removed from V and 2 bases from J, the gap between germline ends came to 10 bases. CDR3 sequence reads: CASLPQAGNTIYF. The CDR3 DNA reads TGTGCCAGCCTTCCCCAGGCTGGAAACACCATATATTTT.

This clonotype has ten or more counts. This sequence joins TRBV11-1 and TRBJ1-1; 10 positions agree with TRBD1. After removal of 0 bases from V and 8 bases from J, the junction contained 15 bases not matched to a gene. In germline, CDR1 is SGHAT, CDR2 FQDESV (reference sequence). The CDR3 loop spans 18 amino acids. CDR3 sequence reads: CASSLAPGQGVRGGEAFF. CDR3 sequence (DNA): TGTGCCAGCAGCTTAGCCCCCGGACAGGGGGTGCGGGGGGGAGAAGCTTTCTTT.

This clonotype has only a few counts. The chain employs TRBV20-1 and TRBJ2-4, with 9 bases that match TRBD1. Per the germline V gene, CDR1 is DFQATT and CDR2 is SNEGSKA (reference sequence). The CDR3 extends over 15 amino acids. V was clipped by 4 bases and J by 0 bases; unmatched bases: 4. Here the CDR3 reads CSAIKDRGAKNIQYF. CDR3 DNA: TGCAGTGCTATTAAGGACAGGGGAGCCAAAAACATTCAGTACTTC.

V usage is TRBV9 and J usage is TRBJ2-5, with D possibly being TRBD2 (6 bases). Germline V gene sequence: CDR1 SGDLS, CDR2 YYNGEE. Trimming removed 3 bases from V and 2 bases from J, with 14 bases in between. CDR3 length: 15 amino acids. CDR3 in amino acids: CASSAPRGGQETQYF. In DNA, the CDR3 is TGTGCCAGCAGCGCCCCCCGGGGAGGTCAAGAGACCCAGTACTTC.